The 27 T cell receptor beta chains reported below all come from one sample, sequenced in a study of Ad26.COV2.S vaccination and SARS-CoV-2 variants. Treatment described: some 20 received Ad26.COV2.S at low or high dose, single or two shots; about 5 received placebo; per-sample allocation not given. Samples were taken on day 63 after the first vaccine or placebo injection. Data came from immunoSEQ multiplex PCR; TCRdb stores just in-frame clones and leaves some out. The repertoire holds fewer than 400,000 clones, over 75% seen once, with 1.9% in the top ten. The sequencing here drew on peripheral blood, taken in a trial of Ad26.COV2.S vaccine versus placebo. Source of these receptors: a person aged 18-65 years who received the Ad26.COV2.S COVID-19 vaccine or a placebo.

The chain is built from TRBV6-6 and TRBJ2-7; TRBD2 matches at 7 bases. V lost 7 bases, J lost 5 bases, and 5 bases stayed unmatched. This CDR3 spans 12 amino acids. Germline CDR1 MNHNY, CDR2 SVGAGI (reference sequence). CDR3 nucleotide sequence: TGTGCCAGCAATGGCGGGAGTAACGAGCAGTACTTC. This codes for CASNGGSNEQYF.

V usage is TRBV3-1 (or the pseudogene TRBV3-2) and J usage is TRBJ2-1; D unclear. The CDR3 runs to 13 residues. Trimming removed 1 base at V and 4 bases at J, with 5 bases between. Germline CDR1 LGHDT, CDR2 YNNKEL (reference sequence). In DNA form, the CDR3 reads TGTGCCAGCAGCCAAGTGTTTTACAATGAGCAGTTCTTC. Amino acid sequence: CASSQVFYNEQFF.

This chain joins TRBV27 and TRBJ2-2; 15 positions match TRBD2. From germline, CDR1 is MNHEY and CDR2 SMNVEV (reference sequence). The J segment lost 5 bases and the V segment lost 7 bases, leaving 5 bases of the junction unmatched. CDR3 length: 16 amino acids. The CDR3 here is CASTGLAGGPTGELFF. CDR3 sequence (DNA): TGTGCCAGCACCGGACTAGCGGGAGGGCCTACCGGGGAGCTGTTTTTT.

The rearrangement links TRBV19 to TRBJ1-5; TRBD1 matches 7 bases. The CDR3 sequence is 12 residues long. V dropped 8 bases and J dropped 5; count of bases not matched to a gene: 3. Germline V gives CDR1 LNHDA, CDR2 SQIVND (reference sequence). The CDR3 DNA reads as TGTGCCAGTGGGACAGCGTATCAGCCCCAGCATTTT. As protein: CASGTAYQPQHF.

The chain carries TRBV7-2 and TRBJ2-1; D uncertain. Trimming removed 2 bases at V and 0 bases at J, with 11 bases between. From germline, CDR1 is SGHTA and CDR2 FQGNSA. The CDR3 loop spans 16 amino acids. The CDR3 is CASSLLGPGSYNEQFF. CDR3 DNA: TGTGCCAGCAGCTTATTAGGTCCTGGCTCCTACAATGAGCAGTTCTTC.

V gene TRBV7-2 combines with J gene TRBJ2-3, with 12 bases matching TRBD2. The V and J ends lost 4 bases and 4 bases, in that order; junction bases with no gene match: 6. CDR1 and CDR2 from the germline V gene are SGHTA and FQGNSA. The CDR3 sequence is 16 residues long. CDR3 loop: CASSSSSGRAADTQYF. The CDR3, as DNA: TGTGCCAGCAGCTCGTCTAGCGGGAGGGCAGCAGATACGCAGTATTTT.

This chain connects TRBV5-5 to TRBJ1-5; D might be TRBD1 (5 bases). The V gene lost 2 bases and the J gene lost 5 bases, with 14 bases spanning the gap. CDR1 and CDR2 from the germline V gene are SGHKS and YYEKEE (reference sequence). CDR3 length equals 15 residues. The CDR3 nucleotides read TGTGCCAGCAGCTTCCAGGCAGGGTGGGATCAGCCCCAGCATTTT. Translating gives CASSFQAGWDQPQHF.

This clone was seen only once. V gene TRBV29-1 combines with J gene TRBJ2-1; D not certain. V was clipped by 7 bases and J by 6 bases, with 16 bases between them. This CDR3 has 13 residues. CDR1 and CDR2 from the germline V gene are SQVTM and ANQGSEA. The DNA of the CDR3 is TGCAGCGCTAATGGGGTGTTACGCAATGAGCAGTTCTTC. It encodes CSANGVLRNEQFF.

With regard to this clone: The sample carries other DNA sequences with the same CDR3. The rearrangement links TRBV3-1 (or the pseudogene TRBV3-2) to TRBJ2-1; D might be TRBD2 (6 bases). The length of the CDR3 is 14 residues. V was cut by 1 base and J by 4 bases, with 8 bases left in between. Germline V CDR1 and CDR2: LGHDT, YNNKEL (reference sequence). CDR3 sequence reads: CASSQAGAYNEQFF. The CDR3 coding sequence is TGTGCCAGCAGCCAAGCGGGAGCGTACAATGAGCAGTTCTTC.

The chain couples TRBV2 to TRBJ2-1, with D maybe TRBD1 (5 bases). This CDR3 is built from 13 residues. CDR1 is SNHLY and CDR2 is FYNNEI in the germline V gene. Trimming removed 10 bases at V and 4 bases at J, with 14 bases between. The CDR3 loop reads CATTPGPYNEQFF. The CDR3, as DNA: TGTGCCACCACTCCAGGGCCATACAATGAGCAGTTCTTC.

This rearrangement joins TRBV7-3 to TRBJ1-5; TRBD1 matches 10 bases. V was pared by 4 bases and J by 8 bases, with 2 bases of the junction left unmatched. From germline, CDR1 is SGHTA and CDR2 FQGTGA. The CDR3 is 13 amino acids. CDR3 bases: TGTGCCAGCAGCTCGGACAGGGGGAAGCCCCAGCATTTT. Its protein is CASSSDRGKPQHF. Together with reference TRBV7-3 and TRBJ1-5, the CDR3 gives the full variable domain: GAGVSQTPSNKVTEKGKYVELRCDPISGHTALYWYRQSLGQGPEFLIYFQGTGAADDSGLPNDRFFAVRPEGSVSTLKIQRTERGDSAVYLCASSSDRGKPQHFGDGTRLSIL.

The chain combines TRBV10-3 with TRBJ2-2; 9 positions agree with TRBD2. V was pared by 10 bases and J by 0 bases, with 3 bases of the junction left unmatched. Germline CDR1 is ENHRY and CDR2 is SYGVKD. This CDR3 region has 14 residues. Here the CDR3 reads CATREGPNTGELFF. The CDR3 DNA reads as TGTGCCACGCGGGAGGGCCCGAACACCGGGGAGCTGTTTTTT.

The rearrangement uses TRBV11-2 and TRBJ1-2; a weak D match, TRBD1 (6 bases). Per the germline V gene, CDR1 is SGHAT and CDR2 is FQNNGV. The CDR3 consists of 14 residues. V was clipped by 1 base and J by 2 bases, with 8 bases between them. CDR3 loop: CASSLGTGNYGYTF. The CDR3, as DNA: TGTGCCAGCAGCTTAGGAACAGGGAACTATGGCTACACCTTC.

The V call is TRBV2, the J call TRBJ2-6; the D gene could be TRBD1 or TRBD2 (6 bases each). The CDR3 has 17 residues. CDR1 and CDR2 (germline): SNHLY, FYNNEI. The V end lost 6 bases, the J end lost 3 bases, and 18 bases lay between the germline ends. The CDR3 coding sequence is TGTGCCAGCAGCAGTTTTGGGGGGCTCTTTGGGGCCAACGTCCTGACTTTC. It translates to CASSSFGGLFGANVLTF.

The V gene is TRBV28, the J gene TRBJ2-5; TRBD2 might be the D (6 bases). This CDR3 contains 14 residues. The germline gives CDR1 MDHEN, CDR2 SYDVKM. V was shortened by 5 bases and J by 2 bases, with 12 bases between the two germline ends. The CDR3 DNA sequence: TGTGCCAGCAGTATTAGCGGCGGGCAAGAGACCCAGTACTTC. This translates into CASSISGGQETQYF.

The chain uses TRBV28 and TRBJ1-3; TRBD1 might be the D (5 bases). The CDR3 has 15 amino acids. Trimming cost V 7 bases and J 0 bases, with 13 bases left between them. CDR1 is MDHEN and CDR2 is SYDVKM in the germline V gene. CDR3 amino acids: CASMAGDSSGNTIYF. Written as DNA, the CDR3 is TGTGCCAGCATGGCCGGAGACAGCTCTGGAAACACCATATATTTT.

The gene calls are TRBV18 and TRBJ2-1, with 12 positions matching TRBD2. V trimming: 8 bases; J trimming: 2 bases; junction bases outside the gene matches: 7. The CDR3 runs 16 residues. Germline V gives CDR1 KGHSH, CDR2 LQKENI. The CDR3 here is CASKLAGGMTYNEQFF. For the CDR3, the DNA is TGTGCCAGCAAACTAGCGGGAGGTATGACCTACAATGAGCAGTTCTTC. Full variable domain (rest looked up from reference TRBV18 and TRBJ2-1): NAGVMQNPRHLVRRRGQEARLRCSPMKGHSHVYWYRQLPEEGLKFMVYLQKENIIDESGMPKERFSAEFPKEGPSILRIQQVVRGDSAAYFCASKLAGGMTYNEQFFGPGTRLTVL.

The chain has TRBV9 and TRBJ2-6; D may be TRBD1 (5 bases). Trimming left V 0 bases short and J 0 bases short, with 16 bases between. Germline assignment: CDR1 SGDLS and CDR2 YYNGEE. This CDR3 is built from 19 residues. As DNA, the CDR3 is TGTGCCAGCAGCGTAGATCGCGCAGGGCCTAGCTCTGGGGCCAACGTCCTGACTTTC. It translates to CASSVDRAGPSSGANVLTF.

The rearrangement links TRBV6-1 to TRBJ2-6; D gene ambiguous. The CDR3 runs 16 residues. The germline V gene has CDR1 MNHNS and CDR2 SASEGT. V gave up 3 bases and J gave up 0 bases, with 9 bases separating them. The CDR3 region is CASSDKTPSGANVLTF. The CDR3 DNA reads as TGTGCCAGCAGTGACAAAACACCCTCTGGGGCCAACGTCCTGACTTTC.

J is TRBJ2-2 and V is TRBV21-1; the table's D call, TRBD1, has no DNA check behind it. TRBV21-1 is labeled a pseudogene. The CDR3 length is 17 residues. CDR3 in amino acids: CASSKALAGSNTGELFF. In DNA form, the CDR3 reads TGTGCCAGCAGCAAAGCGCTCGCAGGTTCGAACACCGGGGAGCTGTTTTTT.

This chain joins TRBV18 and TRBJ1-5; tentatively, D is TRBD1 (5 bases). Looked up from germline, CDR1 is KGHSH and CDR2 is LQKENI. The CDR3 is 14 amino acids. Trimming stripped 5 bases from V and 4 bases from J, with 12 bases between. The CDR3 DNA sequence: TGTGCCAGCTCAGGTTCAGGGAGTAATCAGCCCCAGCATTTT. Its protein product is CASSGSGSNQPQHF.

This clone showed up just once. The rearrangement uses TRBV13 and TRBJ2-3; 13 bases match TRBD2. V was clipped by 4 bases and J by 1 base; unmatched bases: 14. The CDR3 totals 20 residues. Germline CDR1 reads PRHDT; CDR2 reads FYEKMQ (reference sequence). CDR3 in DNA: TGTGCCAGCAGCTACGTAAGGACTAGCGGGAGTCCGGTAGGCACAGATACGCAGTATTTT. It encodes CASSYVRTSGSPVGTDTQYF. The full variable domain, its missing parts supplied by reference TRBV13 and TRBJ2-3, is AAGVIQSPRHLIKEKRETATLKCYPIPRHDTVYWYQQGPGQDPQFLISFYEKMQSDKGSIPDRFSAQQFSDYHSELNMSSLELGDSALYFCASSYVRTSGSPVGTDTQYFGPGTRLTVL.

The chain is built from TRBV7-9 and TRBJ1-4, with D maybe TRBD1 (6 bases). V was clipped by 4 bases and J by 4 bases, with 16 bases between them. CDR1 is SEHNR and CDR2 is FQNEAQ in the germline V gene (reference sequence). The CDR3 runs to 16 residues. The chain's CDR3 is CASSSGTRTYNEKLFF. The CDR3 DNA reads as TGTGCCAGCAGCTCCGGGACAAGGACTTATAATGAAAAACTGTTTTTT.

V is TRBV5-1 and J is TRBJ2-1; D might be TRBD2 (6 bases). The CDR3 spans 15 residues. Trimming cost V 2 bases and J 3 bases, with 12 bases left between them. Germline V gene sequence: CDR1 SGHRS, CDR2 YFSETQ. DNA of the CDR3: TGCGCCAGCAGCTTCCGGGACTTCGTCTACAATGAGCAGTTCTTC. Its protein is CASSFRDFVYNEQFF.

The chain links TRBV19 to TRBJ1-1; 9 bases map to TRBD1. The CDR3 totals 15 residues. V lost 7 bases and J lost 4; bases outside the gene matches: 10. Germline CDR1 LNHDA, CDR2 SQIVND (reference sequence). CDR3 in amino acids: CASTPTGGSATEAFF. The CDR3 coding sequence is TGTGCCAGTACCCCAACAGGGGGCAGCGCCACTGAAGCTTTCTTT.

The chain has TRBV5-1 and TRBJ2-1, with 7 positions matching TRBD2. J was trimmed by 7 bases and V by 5 bases; bases with no gene match: 0. From germline, CDR1 is SGHRS and CDR2 YFSETQ. The CDR3 sequence is 11 residues long. Here the CDR3 DNA reads TGCGCCAGCAGGCGGGGGAATGAGCAGTTCTTC. It yields the protein CASRRGNEQFF.

Regarding this clone: One end of the junction is discordant with germline, which a read error may explain. J is TRBJ2-5 and V is TRBV7-7; D unclear. From germline, CDR1 is SSHAT and CDR2 FNYEAQ (reference sequence). The CDR3 is 13 amino acids. The DNA of the CDR3 is TGTGCTAGCAGCTTGAGCCCTCAAGAGACCCAGTACTTC. This codes for CASSLSPQETQYF.